The 29 T cell receptor beta chains given below trace back to one sample, sequenced in a study of shared clonotypes between healthy human individuals. Clones were sequenced by immunoSEQ multiplex PCR, and TCRdb holds only the in-frame ones, with some missing. In the table there are roughly 2 million clones, about 95% of which are singletons. As defined, naive CD8 cells were CD45RO-negative and positively selected for CCR7, with terminally differentiated effector memory CD45RA+ cells excluded. The sample comprised naive CD8+ T cells sorted from blood. Receptors were obtained from a man aged 18 to 29 in good health.

Worth noting for this clone: The sample has other DNA sequences that encode this CDR3 too. This sequence joins TRBV2 and TRBJ2-7; D uncertain. The length of the CDR3 is 13 residues. Trimming took 4 bases from V and 2 from J, leaving 9 bases between them. The germline V gene has CDR1 SNHLY and CDR2 FYNNEI. The CDR3 nucleotides are TGTGCCAGCAGTGTAGGCCGAGCCTACGAGCAGTACTTC. Translating gives CASSVGRAYEQYF.

The chain joins TRBV7-9 to TRBJ1-1; D uncertain. CDR1 and CDR2 from the germline V gene are SEHNR and FQNEAQ (reference sequence). Trimming stripped 7 bases from V and 1 base from J, with 10 bases between. The CDR3 runs to 13 residues. The CDR3 is CASMPDGNTEAFF. DNA of the CDR3: TGTGCCAGCATGCCGGACGGGAACACTGAAGCTTTCTTT.

Regarding this clone: This same CDR3 is encoded by further DNA sequences in the sample. CDR3 amino acids: CASSLDPGTEAFF. CDR3 nucleotides: TGTGCCAGCAGCTTAGACCCGGGGACTGAAGCTTTCTTT. The V and J genes are TRBV7-8 and TRBJ1-1; no reliable D call. Between the trimmed V and J ends, which lost 1 base and 5 bases, there was a span of 8 bases. The germline V gene has CDR1 SGHVS and CDR2 FQNEAQ. This CDR3 has 13 amino acids.

Details on this clone: Additional DNA sequences in this sample encode the identical CDR3. This sequence joins TRBV7-9 and TRBJ2-5, with D unresolved. V was clipped by 3 bases and J by 5 bases, with 7 bases between them. This CDR3 has 12 residues. Germline values: CDR1 SEHNR, CDR2 FQNEAQ (reference sequence). CDR3 region: CASSFSGETQYF. DNA of the CDR3: TGTGCCAGCAGCTTCTCGGGCGAGACCCAGTACTTC.

The rearrangement links TRBV14 to TRBJ1-1; TRBD1 might be the D (6 bases). This CDR3 contains 16 residues. The germline V and J ends were trimmed by 4 bases and 6 bases, with 21 bases remaining between them. Germline lookup yields CDR1 SGHDN and CDR2 FVKESK. The CDR3, as DNA: TGTGCCAGCAGCCGGGACAAGGTCCCCCTGGGAGCTGAAGCTTTCTTT. Protein: CASSRDKVPLGAEAFF.

V and J are TRBV6-1 and TRBJ2-7; 10 nucleotides match TRBD2. The CDR3 runs to 16 residues. Germline CDR1 MNHNS, CDR2 SASEGT. Trimming cost V 1 base and J 4 bases; bases outside gene matches: 7. In DNA form, the CDR3 reads TGTGCCAGCAGTGAAGGTAGGGGACTAGCGATGTACGAGCAGTACTTC. Protein sequence: CASSEGRGLAMYEQYF.

The V and J genes are TRBV11-2 and TRBJ1-2; D may be TRBD1 (6 bases). The CDR3 spans 17 residues. Trimming cost V 5 bases and J 4 bases, with 23 bases left between them. CDR1 SGHAT and CDR2 FQNNGV come from the germline V gene. The CDR3 is CASSGGKGQSSFYGYTF. CDR3 coding DNA: TGTGCCAGCAGCGGGGGAAAAGGACAGTCCTCCTTCTATGGCTACACCTTC.

The V gene is TRBV6-6, the J gene TRBJ1-4; 7 bases map to TRBD1. The ends lost 4 bases at V and 3 bases at J; junction bases unmatched: 2. Germline V gene sequence: CDR1 MNHNY, CDR2 SVGAGI (reference sequence). The CDR3 runs 14 residues. CDR3 DNA sequence: TGTGCCAGCAGTTTCGACAGGGCTAATGAAAAACTGTTTTTT. Translation gives CASSFDRANEKLFF.

Here the CDR3 reads CASRLQGSNQPQHF. The DNA of the CDR3 is TGCGCCAGCAGGTTACAGGGGAGCAATCAGCCCCAGCATTTT. The chain combines TRBV10-2 with TRBJ1-5, with 7 bases matching TRBD1. The V segment lost 6 bases and the J segment 1 base; nucleotides outside the gene matches: 3. CDR3 size: 14 residues. Germline V gene data show CDR1 as WSHSY and CDR2 as SAAADI.

The V and J genes are TRBV5-4 and TRBJ2-1; 8 bases are a match to TRBD2. J was trimmed by 10 bases and V by 2 bases; bases with no gene match: 5. CDR1 SGHNT and CDR2 YYREEE come from the germline V gene (reference sequence). CDR3 length: 13 amino acids. CDR3 sequence reads: CASSFGPSGEQFF. The CDR3 DNA follows: TGTGCCAGCAGCTTTGGGCCTAGCGGGGAGCAGTTCTTC.

Only one count was recorded for this clone. Other nucleotide sequences from this sample produce the same CDR3. The chain recombines TRBV19 with TRBJ2-7; no clear D. The V end lost 6 bases, the J end lost 0 bases, and 9 bases lay between the germline ends. The CDR3 runs 13 residues. Germline CDR1 LNHDA, CDR2 SQIVND (reference sequence). This CDR3 reads CASSPGPSYEQYF. CDR3 sequence (DNA): TGTGCCAGTAGCCCCGGACCCTCCTACGAGCAGTACTTC.

Turning to this clone: This specimen includes other DNA sequences encoding the same CDR3. V usage is TRBV27 and J usage is TRBJ1-1, with D possibly being TRBD1 (5 bases). Trimming took 1 base from V and 5 from J, leaving 8 bases between them. The CDR3 has 13 amino acids. The V gene's germline CDR1 is MNHEY and CDR2 SMNVEV (reference sequence). The CDR3 is CASSLLGGTEAFF. CDR3 nucleotide sequence: TGTGCCAGCAGTTTATTGGGGGGAACTGAAGCTTTCTTT.

The V call is TRBV7-6, the J call TRBJ2-5; TRBD1 is a possible D gene (5 bases). Between the trimmed V and J ends, which lost 3 bases and 5 bases, there was a span of 22 bases. The CDR3 has 17 amino acids. Per germline, CDR1 SGHVS and CDR2 FNYEAQ. The CDR3 protein is CASSFNAPQGFGETQYF. Here the CDR3 DNA reads TGTGCCAGCAGCTTTAACGCGCCCCAGGGCTTTGGCGAGACCCAGTACTTC.

This chain links TRBV4-3 with TRBJ2-5; 11 nucleotides line up with TRBD2. J was trimmed by 0 bases and V by 6 bases; bases with no gene match: 3. Looked up from germline, CDR1 is LGHNA and CDR2 is YSLEER. CDR3 length: 15 residues. CDR3 nucleotides: TGCGCCAGCAGTCTAGCGGGAGGACACCAAGAGACCCAGTACTTC. This gives the protein CASSLAGGHQETQYF.

In this sample, this clone turned up once. This specimen includes other DNA sequences encoding the same CDR3. V and J are TRBV7-3 and TRBJ2-2; D gene ambiguous. CDR3 length: 12 residues. The V gene lost 3 bases and the J gene lost 3 bases, with 2 bases spanning the gap. CDR1 is SGHTA, CDR2 FQGTGA, per germline. CDR3 DNA: TGTGCCAGCAGCTTTGACACCGGGGAGCTGTTTTTT. This codes for CASSFDTGELFF.

This clone showed up just once. The chain has TRBV27 and TRBJ1-4, with no clear D. This CDR3 has 16 amino acids. Germline V gene data show CDR1 as MNHEY and CDR2 as SMNVEV (reference sequence). Between the trimmed V and J ends, which lost 5 bases and 2 bases, there was a span of 15 bases. The CDR3 nucleotides read TGTGCCAGCAGTCCGGAGCCCATGGGGACTAATGAAAAACTGTTTTTT. It codes for CASSPEPMGTNEKLFF.

The V and J genes are TRBV27 and TRBJ2-1, with a tentative D call TRBD1 (5 bases). Germline V gene data show CDR1 as MNHEY and CDR2 as SMNVEV (reference sequence). V was shortened by 2 bases and J by 7 bases, with 6 bases between the two germline ends. This CDR3 has 12 residues. Written as DNA, the CDR3 is TGTGCCAGCAGTTTAAAGGGGAATGAGCAGTTCTTC. Residues: CASSLKGNEQFF.

This sequence joins TRBV10-3 and TRBJ2-7, with TRBD1 identical over 8 bases. The trim removed 5 bases at V and 3 bases at J, leaving 9 bases unmatched. The CDR3 consists of 15 residues. The germline CDR1 and CDR2 sequences are ENHRY and SYGVKD. The CDR3 loop reads CAISKEGQGGYEQYF. CDR3 coding DNA: TGTGCCATCAGTAAGGAAGGACAGGGAGGCTACGAGCAGTACTTC.

The chain is built from TRBV5-6 and TRBJ2-7, with 11 bases lining up with TRBD1. In germline, CDR1 is SGHDT, CDR2 YYEEEE. The junction had 5 bases not matched to a gene; V was cut back by 4 bases and J by 2 bases. This CDR3 spans 15 amino acids. As DNA, the CDR3 is TGTGCCAGCAGCGAGGCGGGACAGGGGGCCTACGAGCAGTACTTC. Translated: CASSEAGQGAYEQYF.

The chain has TRBV28 and TRBJ2-5, with TRBD1 matching over 8 bases. V lost 6 bases, J lost 2 bases, and 2 bases stayed unmatched. This CDR3 spans 13 amino acids. Per the germline V gene, CDR1 is MDHEN and CDR2 is SYDVKM. This CDR3 reads CASRDREQETQYF. Written as DNA, the CDR3 is TGTGCCAGCAGGGACAGGGAGCAAGAGACCCAGTACTTC.

V and J are TRBV6-1 and TRBJ1-5; D is uncertain. The germline V gene encodes CDR1 MNHNS and CDR2 SASEGT. This CDR3 spans 16 amino acids. V lost 2 bases, J lost 2 bases, and 13 bases lay in between. In nucleotides, the CDR3 is TGTGCCAGCAGTGAATGGGTTAGGGAAGGCAATCAGCCCCAGCATTTT. Residues: CASSEWVREGNQPQHF.

To note about this clone: This CDR3 is also generated by other DNA sequences in the sample. The chain recombines TRBV5-1 with TRBJ2-3; D not certain. From germline, CDR1 is SGHRS and CDR2 YFSETQ. V lost 0 bases to trimming and J lost 2 bases, with 7 bases between them. The CDR3 runs to 14 residues. The CDR3 DNA follows: TGCGCCAGCAGCTTGGTTGGCTTCACAGATACGCAGTATTTT. Amino acid sequence: CASSLVGFTDTQYF.

As regards this clone: The same CDR3 is also encoded by other DNA sequences in this sample. The V gene is TRBV6-5, the J gene TRBJ2-7; 7 bases are a match to TRBD1. The CDR3 consists of 14 residues. CDR1 and CDR2 (germline): MNHEY, SVGAGI. V dropped 5 bases and J dropped 2; count of bases not matched to a gene: 6. The CDR3 region is CASSPTGEAYEQYF. Here the CDR3 DNA reads TGTGCCAGCAGTCCAACAGGGGAAGCCTACGAGCAGTACTTC.

A single count supports this clone. The rearrangement joins TRBV10-3 to TRBJ2-7; 13 bases agree with TRBD2. With 7 bases clipped from V and 2 bases from J, the junction kept 11 bases outside the gene matches. Germline V gene lookup returns CDR1 ENHRY and CDR2 SYGVKD. The CDR3 totals 17 residues. In DNA form, the CDR3 reads TGTGCCATCATCGGGACTAGCGGGATCGGGTTTCCCTACGAGCAGTACTTC. Its protein product is CAIIGTSGIGFPYEQYF.

The chain couples TRBV28 to TRBJ1-4; D perhaps matches TRBD1 (6 bases). Trimming shortened V by 4 bases and J by 11 bases, and 14 bases separated the two germline ends. Germline-derived CDR1 and CDR2 are MDHEN and SYDVKM. The CDR3 has 13 amino acids. The CDR3 DNA reads TGTGCCAGCAGTTCTGGGGGCGAGCTGAAACTGTTTTTT. This encodes CASSSGGELKLFF.

Turning to this clone: Other nucleotide sequences in the sample specify the same CDR3. This chain uses TRBV10-3 with TRBJ2-7; D call uncertain. The CDR3 consists of 14 residues. V lost 2 bases to trimming and J lost 1 base, with 9 bases between them. The germline gives CDR1 ENHRY, CDR2 SYGVKD. CDR3 DNA sequence: TGTGCCATCAGTGAGAGAGACTCTTCCTACGAGCAGTACTTC. The encoded protein is CAISERDSSYEQYF.

The rearrangement uses TRBV13 and TRBJ2-5; possibly TRBD2 for D (6 bases). Germline loops: CDR1 PRHDT, CDR2 FYEKMQ (reference sequence). The CDR3 length is 15 residues. V was clipped by 5 bases and J by 3 bases, with 16 bases between them. The CDR3 sequence: CASSDRGGGEETQYF. DNA of the CDR3: TGTGCCAGCAGCGACCGCGGAGGAGGGGAAGAGACCCAGTACTTC. Full variable domain (outside the CDR3, taken from reference TRBV13 and TRBJ2-5): AAGVIQSPRHLIKEKRETATLKCYPIPRHDTVYWYQQGPGQDPQFLISFYEKMQSDKGSIPDRFSAQQFSDYHSELNMSSLELGDSALYFCASSDRGGGEETQYFGPGTRLLVL.

The genes are TRBV28 and TRBJ1-4; D possibly corresponds to TRBD1 (5 bases). Trimming cost V 4 bases and J 1 base, with 25 bases left between them. This CDR3 is built from 20 residues. The germline V gene has CDR1 MDHEN and CDR2 SYDVKM. CDR3 region: CASSSDVEGVPHGTNEKLFF. The CDR3 DNA reads as TGTGCCAGCAGTTCGGACGTCGAAGGGGTCCCACACGGAACTAATGAAAAACTGTTTTTT.

This rearrangement joins TRBV4-1 to TRBJ1-1; a possible D gene is TRBD1 (6 bases). In germline, CDR1 is MGHRA, CDR2 YSYEKL. The CDR3 extends over 12 amino acids. V lost 1 base, J lost 9 bases, and 9 bases lay in between. Written as DNA, the CDR3 is TGCGCCAGCAGCCAAGGGGGGCAGCAAGCTTTCTTT. Its translation: CASSQGGQQAFF.